What follows are 24 T cell receptor beta chains derived from one specimen sequenced in a study of blood T cells in healthy people across ages. Sample-barcoded 5' priming and a J-beta primer mix drove a second PCR of about 6 to 12 cycles. TCRdb processed the 5' RACE reads anew with MiXCR; each CDR3 protein has one entry. The data contain 1 million or so distinct CDR3 sequences, roughly 24% of them singletons. The same specimen was also included in a second study, on T cells of mothers and their children.

The source material was blood. These receptors all come from a girl aged 2-10 years in good health.

This clonotype has more than one count but fewer than ten. The chain is built from TRBV29-1 and TRBJ2-5; 8 bases match TRBD1. TRBJ2-7 explains the end of the DNA better; the J call may be wrong. Per germline, CDR1 SQVTM and CDR2 ANQGSEA. The CDR3 length is 13 residues. CDR3 bases: TGCAGCGTTGTGGACAGGGAGAGGTACGAGCAGTACTTC. Protein: CSVVDRERYEQYF.

This clonotype was counted only a few times. The genes are TRBV6-6 and TRBJ2-2; weak D call: TRBD1 (6 bases). Between the trimmed V and J ends, which lost 6 bases and 3 bases, there was a span of 14 bases. Germline CDR1 and CDR2: MNHNY and SVGAGI (reference sequence). CDR3 length equals 15 residues. CDR3 in amino acids: CASSPYREHTGELFF. In nucleotides, the CDR3 is TGTGCCAGCAGCCCCTACAGGGAGCACACCGGGGAGCTGTTTTTT.

CDR3 DNA: TGTGCCATCAGTGACCCAGCGGGGACAGACTATGGCTACACCTTC. This encodes CAISDPAGTDYGYTF. The gene calls are TRBV10-3 and TRBJ1-2; 7 bases fit TRBD1. The CDR3 length is 15 residues. With 3 bases clipped from V and 3 bases from J, the junction kept 7 bases outside the gene matches. Germline V gives CDR1 ENHRY, CDR2 SYGVKD.

This clonotype was counted a few times. This sequence joins TRBV7-9 and TRBJ1-2; a weak D match, TRBD1 (5 bases). Germline V gene data show CDR1 as SEHNR and CDR2 as FQNEAQ (reference sequence). Trimming left V 2 bases short and J 2 bases short, with 15 bases between. This CDR3 has 16 amino acids. The chain's CDR3 is CASSLSVQGGNYGYTF. The DNA of the CDR3 is TGTGCCAGCAGCTTAAGTGTTCAGGGAGGAAACTATGGCTACACCTTC.

This clonotype was counted only a few times. The chain joins TRBV19 to TRBJ2-5; no reliable D call. The J call is in doubt because the DNA end fits TRBJ2-1 better. Per the germline V gene, CDR1 is LNHDA and CDR2 is SQIVND (reference sequence). The CDR3 is made up of 13 amino acids. This CDR3 is CASSIYLIDEQFF. DNA for the CDR3: TGTGCCAGTAGTATCTACCTTATCGATGAGCAGTTCTTC.

V and J are TRBV3-1 and TRBJ2-5, with 7 bases identical to TRBD2. The DNA end is more similar to TRBJ2-7, so the J call may be wrong. Germline V gene data show CDR1 as LGHDT and CDR2 as YNNKEL (reference sequence). The CDR3 runs to 14 residues. Here the CDR3 reads CASSRRTSPYEQYF. The CDR3 DNA reads TGTGCCAGCAGCCGGAGGACTAGTCCCTACGAGCAGTACTTC.

The J gene is TRBJ2-7, the V gene TRBV6-6; a possible D gene is TRBD1 (5 bases). The length of the CDR3 is 15 residues. Trimming removed 0 bases at V and 1 base at J, with 10 bases between. Germline V CDR1 and CDR2: MNHNY, SVGAGI (reference sequence). Written as DNA, the CDR3 is TGTGCCAGCAGTTACTCCGCAGGGCTGTCCTACGAGCAGTACTTC. Amino acids: CASSYSAGLSYEQYF.

The chain's CDR3 is CSASSGTGGNEQYF. The CDR3 coding sequence is TGCAGTGCTTCATCCGGGACAGGGGGCAACGAGCAGTACTTC. The chain combines TRBV20-1 with TRBJ2-7; 12 bases agree with TRBD1. The ends lost 5 bases at V and 5 bases at J; junction bases unmatched: 7. The CDR3 runs to 14 residues. Germline V gives CDR1 DFQATT, CDR2 SNEGSKA (reference sequence).

This clonotype came up a few times. J is TRBJ2-5 and V is TRBV3-1, with TRBD2 as a possible D gene (6 bases). This CDR3 has 18 amino acids. Trimming removed 0 bases at V and 1 base at J, with 18 bases between. Germline V gene lookup returns CDR1 LGHDT and CDR2 YNNKEL (reference sequence). CDR3 sequence reads: CASSQEEGPGLTQETQYF. The CDR3 coding sequence is TGTGCCAGCAGCCAAGAGGAGGGCCCTGGACTAACCCAAGAGACCCAGTACTTC.

The CDR3 DNA reads TGTGCCAGCAGGGGACTAGCGGAGATCTCCTACAATGAGCAGTTCTTC. It encodes CASRGLAEISYNEQFF. The chain links TRBV6-6 to TRBJ2-1; 11 bases align to TRBD2. Germline lookup yields CDR1 MNHNY and CDR2 SVGAGI (reference sequence). This CDR3 spans 16 amino acids. The ends lost 6 bases at V and 0 bases at J; junction bases unmatched: 4.

Only a few counts were recorded for this clonotype. The rearrangement joins TRBV6-2 or TRBV6-3 to TRBJ2-2; possibly TRBD1 or TRBD2 for D (5 bases each). The CDR3 has 15 residues. Trimming removed 2 bases at V and 5 bases at J, with 12 bases between. CDR1 MNHEY and CDR2 SVGEGT come from the germline V gene. CDR3: CASSYLGGLTGELFF. CDR3 bases: TGTGCCAGCAGTTACCTTGGGGGTCTAACCGGGGAGCTGTTTTTT.

The chain recombines TRBV3-1 with TRBJ2-1, with D maybe TRBD1 (5 bases). With 3 bases removed from V and 2 bases from J, the gap between germline ends came to 14 bases. The CDR3 runs to 16 residues. Germline loops: CDR1 LGHDT, CDR2 YNNKEL (reference sequence). The CDR3 nucleotides are TGTGCCAGCAGCCAGCTCGCCAGGGAAGCCTACAATGAGCAGTTCTTC. Its protein is CASSQLAREAYNEQFF.

The chain has TRBV9 and TRBJ2-1; 11 bases are shared with TRBD2. The CDR3 is made up of 15 amino acids. V gave up 0 bases and J gave up 6 bases; unmatched junction bases: 2. Germline V gene sequence: CDR1 SGDLS, CDR2 YYNGEE. The CDR3 region has the DNA TGTGCCAGCAGCGTAGGACTAGCGGGGTTCAATGAGCAGTTCTTC. Its protein is CASSVGLAGFNEQFF. Based on the CDR3 plus reference TRBV9 and TRBJ2-1, the full variable domain is DSGVTQTPKHLITATGQRVTLRCSPRSGDLSVYWYQQSLDQGLQFLIQYYNGEERAKGNILERFSAQQFPDLHSELNLSSLELGDSALYFCASSVGLAGFNEQFFGPGTRLTVL.

This clonotype has a handful of counts. The chain uses TRBV24-1 and TRBJ2-1, with 10 bases that match TRBD2. The CDR3 spans 18 residues. The J segment lost 0 bases and the V segment lost 7 bases, leaving 11 bases of the junction unmatched. Germline loops: CDR1 KGHDR, CDR2 SFDVKD. CDR3 sequence reads: CATSGTSGTSDSYNEQFF. CDR3 DNA: TGTGCCACCAGCGGGACATCCGGGACTAGCGACTCCTACAATGAGCAGTTCTTC.

This clonotype has more than one count but fewer than ten. CDR3 protein: CASSQDRDGPGNTIYF. The DNA of the CDR3 is TGCGCCAGCAGCCAAGATCGGGACGGACCTGGAAACACCATATATTTT. The rearrangement uses TRBV4-3 and TRBJ1-3; D is possibly TRBD1 (5 bases). CDR1 LGHNA and CDR2 YSLEER come from the germline V gene. The CDR3 runs to 16 residues. V dropped 0 bases and J dropped 2 bases, with 11 bases sitting between them.

The V gene is TRBV12-3 or TRBV12-4, the J gene TRBJ1-2, with TRBD1 matching over 8 bases. After removal of 3 bases from V and 7 bases from J, the junction contained 13 bases not matched to a gene. The CDR3 runs 16 residues. CDR3 in amino acids: CASSLKSGQGGSGYTF. For the CDR3, the DNA is TGTGCCAGCAGTTTGAAGTCCGGACAGGGCGGGAGTGGCTACACCTTC.

This clonotype has a handful of counts. The rearrangement links TRBV13 to TRBJ2-5; 11 bases match TRBD1. Germline CDR1 reads PRHDT; CDR2 reads FYEKMQ (reference sequence). V trimming: 5 bases; J trimming: 5 bases; junction bases outside the gene matches: 4. The CDR3 consists of 14 residues. CDR3 residues: CASSVRDRGETQYF. CDR3 nucleotides: TGTGCCAGCAGCGTCCGGGACAGGGGGGAGACCCAGTACTTC.

This clonotype was observed a handful of times. J is TRBJ2-1 and V is TRBV5-6; 9 positions match TRBD2. Looked up from germline, CDR1 is SGHDT and CDR2 is YYEEEE. This CDR3 is 17 amino acids long. V shed 4 bases and J 8 bases; nucleotides not matched to a gene: 16. Here the CDR3 reads CASSPSGLAGFSYEQFF. The DNA for the CDR3 is TGTGCCAGCAGCCCCTCCGGGCTAGCGGGATTCTCATATGAGCAGTTCTTC. The whole variable domain, remainder taken from reference TRBV5-6 and TRBJ2-1, is DAGVTQSPTHLIKTRGQQVTLRCSPKSGHDTVSWYQQALGQGPQFIFQYYEEEERQRGNFPDRFSGHQFPNYSSELNVNALLLGDSALYLCASSPSGLAGFSYEQFFGPGTRLTVL.

This clonotype was seen a handful of times. This chain connects TRBV28 to TRBJ2-3; D gene unclear. The CDR3 is made up of 13 amino acids. Deletions cut 7 bases from V and 2 bases from J, with 10 bases between. CDR1 and CDR2 (germline): MDHEN, SYDVKM. CDR3 residues: CASNEDATDTQYF. The DNA of the CDR3 is TGTGCCAGCAACGAGGACGCCACAGATACGCAGTATTTT.

The rearrangement links TRBV25-1 to TRBJ2-1, with 14 bases identical to TRBD2. CDR3 size: 15 residues. Germline V CDR1 and CDR2: MGHDK, SYGVNS. The J segment lost 8 bases and the V segment lost 6 bases, leaving 6 bases of the junction unmatched. The CDR3 nucleotides are TGTGCCAGCAGCCCGGGGACTAGCGGGGGCTATGAGCAGTTCTTC. Its protein is CASSPGTSGGYEQFF.

This clonotype was seen more than once but under ten times. This chain joins TRBV10-1 and TRBJ2-1, with 13 bases lining up with TRBD2. This CDR3 is built from 14 residues. Germline assignment: CDR1 WNHNN and CDR2 SYGVQD (reference sequence). After removal of 3 bases from V and 15 bases from J, the junction contained 8 bases not matched to a gene. In DNA form, the CDR3 reads TGCGCCAGCAGTGATCGGACTAGCGGGAGCCGGATGTTCTTC. This encodes CASSDRTSGSRMFF.

This clonotype has more than one count but fewer than ten. One end of the junction varies from germline; a read error may be responsible. The chain recombines TRBV4-1 with TRBJ2-5, with 9 bases lining up with TRBD1. The CDR3 covers 13 residues. Germline V CDR1 and CDR2: MGHRA, YSYEKL. CDR3 DNA: TGCGCCAGCAGCCCTTCGGACAGGGGCGAGGAGTTCTTC. It specifies CASSPSDRGEEFF.

This clonotype was counted a few times. The chain employs TRBV6-1 and TRBJ2-4; 13 bases map to TRBD2. Trimming took 1 base from V and 6 from J; bases not matched to a gene: 3. The CDR3 covers 16 residues. The V gene's germline CDR1 is MNHNS and CDR2 SASEGT. CDR3 in amino acids: CASSEVLAGGLNIQYF. CDR3 DNA sequence: TGTGCCAGCAGTGAAGTACTAGCGGGAGGGTTAAACATTCAGTACTTC.

This clonotype came up many times. J is TRBJ1-2 and V is TRBV20-1; 8 bases match TRBD1. CDR3 length equals 12 residues. Germline-derived CDR1 and CDR2 are DFQATT and SNEGSKA (reference sequence). Losses at the gene ends were 4 bases for V and 4 bases for J; bases not matched to a gene: 2. DNA for the CDR3: TGCAGTGCTACCGACAGGGGCTATGGCTACACCTTC. Encoded protein: CSATDRGYGYTF.